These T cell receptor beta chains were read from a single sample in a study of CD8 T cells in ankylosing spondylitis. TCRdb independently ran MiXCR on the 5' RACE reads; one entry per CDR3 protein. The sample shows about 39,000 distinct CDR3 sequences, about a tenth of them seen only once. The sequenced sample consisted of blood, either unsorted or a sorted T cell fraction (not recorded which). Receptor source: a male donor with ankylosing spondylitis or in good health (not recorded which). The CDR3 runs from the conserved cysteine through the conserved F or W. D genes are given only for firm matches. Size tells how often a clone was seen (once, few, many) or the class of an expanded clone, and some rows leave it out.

TGCAGCGTTGGGACTAGCATATACAATGAGCAGTTCTTC	CSVGTSIYNEQFF	TRBV29-1	TRBJ2-1	13	many	TRBD2
TGTGCCACCAGTGATTCGGGGACAGGGGGCTACGAGCAGTACTTC	CATSDSGTGGYEQYF	TRBV24-1	TRBJ2-7	15	many	TRBD1
TGTGCCGTACGACAGGGGAACACTGAAGCTTTCTTT	CAVRQGNTEAFF	TRBV10-3	TRBJ1-1	12	many	TRBD1
TGTGCCAGCAGCCGCGGGGGTCTCTCCTACAATGAGCAGTTCTTC	CASSRGGLSYNEQFF	TRBV7-6	TRBJ2-1	15	few	TRBD2
TGTGCCAGCAGCCAAGGGGACTATGGCTACACCTTC	CASSQGDYGYTF	TRBV3-1	TRBJ1-2	12	many	.
TGCGCCAGCAGTATAAACGACAAAAACATTCAGTACTTC	CASSINDKNIQYF	TRBV5-1	TRBJ2-4	13	few	.
TGCAGCGTTGGGTTTGGCAGTAACTATGGCTACACCTTC	CSVGFGSNYGYTF	TRBV29-1	TRBJ1-2	13	many	.
TGTGCCAGCAGCCAAACAGGGTTTCACGAGCAGTTCTTC	CASSQTGFHEQFF	TRBV14	TRBJ2-1	13	many	.
TGCAGCGCAACTAGCGGGAGGGCGGGGGAGACCCAGTACTTC	CSATSGRAGETQYF	TRBV29-1	TRBJ2-5	14	.	TRBD2
TGTGCCACCAGTGACACCGGGCCCCGGCAGCCCCAGCATTTT	CATSDTGPRQPQHF	TRBV24-1	TRBJ1-5	14	many	.
TGTGCCAGCAGCCGCGAATTTGTCGTGGAGGCCTACAATGAGCAGTTCTTC	CASSREFVVEAYNEQFF	TRBV9	TRBJ2-1	17	many	.
TGTGCCAGCTCCCTACTAGCGGGAGGGCGCTACAATGAGCAGTTCTTC	CASSLLAGGRYNEQFF	TRBV18	TRBJ2-1	16	many	TRBD2
TGCGCCAGCAGCCAAGACCCGGGACAGGGCCCTTACGAGCAGTACTTC	CASSQDPGQGPYEQYF	TRBV4-1	TRBJ2-7	16	many	TRBD1
TGTGCCAGCTCACCACCGGAGACAGGGGAGGATGGTGAGCAGTTCTTC	CASSPPETGEDGEQFF	TRBV18	TRBJ2-1	16	.	TRBD1
TGCAGTGCTAGACCCAAACAGGGGGTCAAAAACATTCAGTACTTC	CSARPKQGVKNIQYF	TRBV20-1	TRBJ2-4	15	many	TRBD1
TGTGCCAGCAGCTTGGGGACGGGCGAGCAGTACTTC	CASSLGTGEQYF	TRBV5-6	TRBJ2-7	12	many	.
TGTGCCAGCAGTGCGTATCATATTAAAGCCGGGGAGCTGTTTTTT	CASSAYHIKAGELFF	TRBV28	TRBJ2-2	15	many	.
TGTGCCAGCAGCCCGGGAGTTAATTCACCCCTCCACTTT	CASSPGVNSPLHF	TRBV11-2	TRBJ1-6	13	many	.
TGTGCCAGCAGCCTAGCCTTAGCGGAGGACACCGGGGAGCTGTTTTTT	CASSLALAEDTGELFF	TRBV6-1	TRBJ2-2	16	many	.
TGTGCCAGCCAACAGAATAGCAATCAGCCCCAGCATTTT	CASQQNSNQPQHF	TRBV6-2/TRBV6-3	TRBJ1-5	13	many	.
TGTGCCACCAGCAGAGATTGGACCGACGAGCAGTACTTC	CATSRDWTDEQYF	TRBV15	TRBJ2-7	13	few	.
TGCAGTGCTAAAACAACGGATACGCAGTATTTT	CSAKTTDTQYF	TRBV20-1	TRBJ2-3	11	many	.
TGTGCCAGCACTGGACAGGTTAACTATGGCTACACCTTC	CASTGQVNYGYTF	TRBV12-3/TRBV12-4	TRBJ1-2	13	many	TRBD1
TGTGCCAGCAGCACTCGGACTAGCGGGAGCACAGATACGCAGTATTTT	CASSTRTSGSTDTQYF	TRBV21-1	TRBJ2-3	16	many	.
TGTGCCAGCAGCGTAGCGGCGGAGGTGGAGACAGATACGCAGTATTTT	CASSVAAEVETDTQYF	TRBV9	TRBJ2-3	16	many	.
TGTGCCAGCAGTTTCGAGACAGGGGGAGATGAAAAACTGTTTTTT	CASSFETGGDEKLFF	TRBV28	TRBJ1-4	15	.	TRBD1
TGTGCCAGCAGCCCCGGGACAGGGATCCAAGAGACCCAGTACTTC	CASSPGTGIQETQYF	TRBV12-3/TRBV12-4	TRBJ2-5	15	few	TRBD1
TGTGCCAGCAGCTTATCCAGTTCCTCCTACAATGAGCAGTTCTTC	CASSLSSSSYNEQFF	TRBV7-3	TRBJ2-1	15	many	.
TGTGCCAGCAGCCCAGGGATACTGAGCAATCAGCCCCAGCATTTT	CASSPGILSNQPQHF	TRBV7-2	TRBJ1-5	15	many	.
TGTGCCAGCAGCTTACGGGACAGGGGTTTAGCTTTCTTT	CASSLRDRGLAFF	TRBV7-2	TRBJ1-1	13	few	TRBD1
TGTGCCAGCTCACTCTTAGCGGGAGCGCGCACAGATACGCAGTATTTT	CASSLLAGARTDTQYF	TRBV18	TRBJ2-3	16	many	TRBD2